Only a few counts were recorded for the clone carrying this T cell receptor (beta chain). Its antigen is currently unknown. 5'RACE, which relied on constant-segment primers, yielded TCR alpha and TCR beta cDNA libraries carrying sample barcodes and UMIs. TCRdb analysed the 5' RACE reads with MiXCR anew, one entry per CDR3 protein. This sample has 300,000 to 350,000 distinct CDR3 sequences; around 15% occur once, and the top ten carry approximately 21%. Germline CDR1 SGHRS, CDR2 YFSETQ. The CDR3 runs 14 residues. V was trimmed by 0 bases and J by 4 bases, leaving 10 bases between them. The data belong to a study of T-cell memory formation after mild COVID-19. Notes on the study in general: Contracting CD4+ clones sat mainly in CM and EM; CD8+ in EMRA. A subset of responding clones appeared in pre-infection memory, suggesting cross-reactive memory joined.

The chain joins TRBV5-1 to TRBJ1-1; D unclear. The sample consisted of PBMCs or a T cell subset sorted from them (not recorded which). The TCR sequence derives from a man younger than 35 who had mild COVID-19 (a few samples of this study predate the infection). Cell type and time point are not known. The CDR3 is CASSLDGVGTEAFF. Written as DNA, the CDR3 is TGCGCCAGCAGCTTGGATGGTGTCGGCACTGAAGCTTTCTTT.